This passage covers 19 T cell receptor beta chains from one sample sequenced in a study of T-cell reconstitution after alpha-beta-depleted transplantation in children. Construction of the TCRbeta library involved unique molecular identifiers. One entry per CDR3 protein results from TCRdb running MiXCR on the PCR reads. In the table there are some 200,000 distinct CDR3 sequences, 7% to 9% of which are singletons. The sequences come from PBMCs, mostly from graft donor cells, collected 360 days after TCRalphabeta/CD19-depleted stem cell transplant. The receptor source for this set is a male patient between 2 and 10 years old who had a stem cell transplant for acute myeloid leukemia, so the T cells may come from the graft donor.

This clonotype was seen at least ten times. This rearrangement joins TRBV3-1 to TRBJ2-6; a weak D match, TRBD2 (6 bases). Germline CDR1 and CDR2: LGHDT and YNNKEL (reference sequence). The V and J ends lost 3 bases and 3 bases respectively, with 6 bases between them. The CDR3 consists of 14 residues. CDR3 protein: CASSHGGGANVLTF. The CDR3 bases are TGTGCCAGCAGCCACGGGGGTGGGGCCAACGTCCTGACTTTC.

The rearrangement uses TRBV5-1 and TRBJ2-2, with TRBD2 matching over 12 bases. Germline V CDR1 and CDR2: SGHRS, YFSETQ. The CDR3 covers 18 residues. With V trimmed by 4 bases and J by 0 bases, 7 bases remained unmatched. The CDR3 is CASSTRLAGGPNTGELFF. The CDR3 bases are TGCGCCAGCAGCACGCGCCTAGCGGGAGGGCCGAACACCGGGGAGCTGTTTTTT.

This clonotype showed up just a few times. The V call is TRBV20-1, the J call TRBJ2-5; D not resolved. V lost 2 bases to trimming and J lost 5 bases, with 9 bases between them. This CDR3 has 12 residues. Per the germline V gene, CDR1 is DFQATT and CDR2 is SNEGSKA (reference sequence). The CDR3 DNA is TGCAGTGCTAGACTCGTGCGGGAGACCCAGTACTTC. This encodes CSARLVRETQYF.

This clonotype was seen repeatedly, ten times or more. This chain connects TRBV6-2 or TRBV6-3 to TRBJ2-7; D might be TRBD1 (6 bases). V shed 6 bases and J shed 5 bases, with 11 bases lying between them. Germline V gene sequence: CDR1 MNHEY, CDR2 SVGEGT. This CDR3 region has 12 residues. The CDR3 protein is CASRGARNEQYF. Here the CDR3 DNA reads TGTGCCAGCAGGGGGGCTCGCAACGAGCAGTACTTC.

There are many counts of this clonotype. The gene calls are TRBV10-3 and TRBJ2-3, with 8 bases that match TRBD2. Germline V gene data show CDR1 as ENHRY and CDR2 as SYGVKD. The CDR3 extends over 15 amino acids. With V trimmed by 7 bases and J by 1 base, 7 bases remained unmatched. The CDR3 bases are TGTGCCATCACCGGCGGGGGGCTAGGCACAGATACGCAGTATTTT. Translation gives CAITGGGLGTDTQYF.

The table lists this clonotype with many counts. The genes are TRBV29-1 and TRBJ1-2; D uncertain. V gave up 5 bases and J gave up 2 bases, with 12 bases separating them. The germline CDR1 and CDR2 sequences are SQVTM and ANQGSEA. The CDR3 totals 13 residues. CDR3 region: CSVREDLNYGYTF. The CDR3 DNA sequence: TGCAGCGTTCGGGAGGACTTGAACTATGGCTACACCTTC.

This clonotype occurred a few times. This chain links TRBV5-1 with TRBJ2-5; 7 bases are shared with TRBD1. CDR1 and CDR2 from the germline V gene are SGHRS and YFSETQ. The trim removed 3 bases at V and 1 base at J, leaving 6 bases unmatched. The CDR3 contains 15 residues. The CDR3 DNA sequence: TGCGCCAGCAGCTCGGGTACAGGGGCCCAAGAGACCCAGTACTTC. Translated, it gives CASSSGTGAQETQYF. Full variable domain (missing parts from reference TRBV5-1 and TRBJ2-5): KAGVTQTPRYLIKTRGQQVTLSCSPISGHRSVSWYQQTPGQGLQFLFEYFSETQRNKGNFPGRFSGRQFSNSRSEMNVSTLELGDSALYLCASSSGTGAQETQYFGPGTRLLVL.

This clonotype was observed a handful of times. The chain joins TRBV6-2 or TRBV6-3 to TRBJ2-1; TRBD2 agrees at 15 bases. V gave up 7 bases and J gave up 7 bases; unmatched junction bases: 2. Germline values: CDR1 MNHEY, CDR2 SVGEGT. This CDR3 spans 14 amino acids. The CDR3 spells CASTGTSGRNEQFF. CDR3 coding DNA: TGTGCCAGCACTGGGACTAGCGGGAGGAATGAGCAGTTCTTC.

This clonotype was found a few times. V and J are TRBV6-6 and TRBJ1-1, with D perhaps matching TRBD1 (5 bases). CDR3 length: 11 amino acids. The germline V gene encodes CDR1 MNHNY and CDR2 SVGAGI (reference sequence). V was trimmed by 8 bases and J by 8 bases, leaving 12 bases between them. In DNA form, the CDR3 reads TGTGCCAGCCACGGGGGTTCCGAAGCTTTCTTT. Translated, it gives CASHGGSEAFF.

In this sample, this clonotype turned up a few times. The V and J genes are TRBV29-1 and TRBJ2-5, with a weak D call TRBD1 (6 bases). V was pared by 7 bases and J by 6 bases, with 12 bases between. CDR3 size: 11 residues. In germline, CDR1 is SQVTM, CDR2 ANQGSEA. Here the CDR3 reads CSGQQGKTQYF. The DNA for the CDR3 is TGCAGCGGGCAACAGGGAAAGACCCAGTACTTC.

This clonotype was seen repeatedly, ten times or more. The V gene is TRBV10-3, the J gene TRBJ2-3; possible D gene TRBD2, 6 bases. The length of the CDR3 is 16 residues. Trimming took 4 bases from V and 4 from J, leaving 18 bases between them. Looked up from germline, CDR1 is ENHRY and CDR2 is SYGVKD. The CDR3 nucleotides are TGTGCCATCAGTGGGGGGACTCCGGGCATGTCAGATACGCAGTATTTT. Encoded protein: CAISGGTPGMSDTQYF.

The genes are TRBV7-9 and TRBJ2-2; 7 nucleotides agree with TRBD1. Looked up from germline, CDR1 is SEHNR and CDR2 is FQNEAQ (reference sequence). CDR3 length: 15 amino acids. The ends lost 4 bases at V and 6 bases at J; junction bases unmatched: 8. CDR3 sequence (DNA): TGTGCCAGCAGCTACCGACAGGGTCTGGCCGGGGAGCTGTTTTTT. This translates into CASSYRQGLAGELFF.

Many counts were recorded for this clonotype. The chain carries TRBV2 and TRBJ2-1; TRBD1 is a possible D gene (5 bases). Germline values: CDR1 SNHLY, CDR2 FYNNEI. Trimming took 4 bases from V and 7 from J, leaving 20 bases between them. The CDR3 sequence is 16 residues long. The CDR3 reads CASSVIETVRINEQFF. The DNA for the CDR3 is TGTGCCAGCAGTGTGATTGAGACAGTCAGAATTAATGAGCAGTTCTTC.

Ten or more counts support this clonotype. This rearrangement joins TRBV6-5 to TRBJ2-3; D remains unclear. Trimming removed 7 bases from V and 3 bases from J, with 8 bases in between. Germline CDR1 and CDR2: MNHEY and SVGAGI. This CDR3 contains 12 residues. The CDR3 bases are TGTGCCAGCAAAAGTGAGACAGATACGCAGTATTTT. It translates to CASKSETDTQYF.

This clonotype has only a few counts. This chain joins TRBV7-2 and TRBJ2-4, with D maybe TRBD2 (5 bases). Trimming removed 4 bases at V and 9 bases at J, with 16 bases between. Germline V lookup: CDR1 SGHTA, CDR2 FQGNSA. There are 14 residues in the CDR3. The CDR3 sequence is CASSSWTDMSIQYF. CDR3 DNA: TGTGCCAGCAGCTCATGGACTGATATGAGCATTCAGTACTTC. Using reference TRBV7-2 and TRBJ2-4 for the parts outside the CDR3, the full variable domain is GAGVSQSPSNKVTEKGKDVELRCDPISGHTALYWYRQSLGQGLEFLIYFQGNSAPDKSGLPSDRFSAERTGGSVSTLTIQRTQQEDSAVYLCASSSWTDMSIQYFGAGTRLSVL.

This clonotype turned up a few times. The chain has TRBV10-3 and TRBJ2-7; tentatively, D is TRBD1 (5 bases). This CDR3 region has 15 residues. CDR1 ENHRY and CDR2 SYGVKD come from the germline V gene. The V end lost 2 bases, the J end lost 2 bases, and 13 bases lay between the germline ends. The CDR3 DNA sequence: TGTGCCATCAGTGAGACCTCGACAGTTACCTACGAGCAGTACTTC. Protein product: CAISETSTVTYEQYF.

There are many counts of this clonotype. This rearrangement joins TRBV20-1 to TRBJ2-5; D is tentatively TRBD1 or TRBD2 (5 bases each). There are 11 residues in the CDR3. Trimming removed 7 bases from V and 9 bases from J, with 15 bases in between. CDR1 DFQATT and CDR2 SNEGSKA come from the germline V gene (reference sequence). This CDR3 is CSGDTLGAQYF. For the CDR3, the DNA is TGCAGTGGAGACACCTTGGGGGCCCAGTACTTC.

This clonotype was picked up many times. The chain joins TRBV7-2 to TRBJ2-2; 9 bases are a match to TRBD1. The junction had 7 bases not matched to a gene; V was cut back by 5 bases and J by 0 bases. Germline loops: CDR1 SGHTA, CDR2 FQGNSA. CDR3 length: 17 residues. The CDR3 is CASSTRTGDTNTGELFF. The CDR3 nucleotides are TGTGCCAGCAGCACACGGACAGGGGACACGAACACCGGGGAGCTGTTTTTT.

The chain links TRBV5-1 to TRBJ1-5; D is undetermined. Trimming removed 0 bases at V and 4 bases at J, with 8 bases between. The CDR3 consists of 14 residues. Germline CDR1 reads SGHRS; CDR2 reads YFSETQ. CDR3 in DNA: TGCGCCAGCAGCTTGGGTGATAGGAATCAGCCCCAGCATTTT. Its protein is CASSLGDRNQPQHF. Looking up the rest from reference TRBV5-1 and TRBJ1-5 gives the full variable domain: KAGVTQTPRYLIKTRGQQVTLSCSPISGHRSVSWYQQTPGQGLQFLFEYFSETQRNKGNFPGRFSGRQFSNSRSEMNVSTLELGDSALYLCASSLGDRNQPQHFGDGTRLSIL.